Following are 28 T cell receptor beta chains from one sample sequenced in a study of radiotherapy plus CTLA-4 blockade in lung cancer. Clones were sequenced by immunoSEQ multiplex PCR, and TCRdb holds only the in-frame ones, with some missing. The table shows 45,000 to 60,000 clones, with 77% occurring only once. This material consisted of peripheral blood, taken from a patient treated with radiotherapy plus ipilimumab. The receptors derive from a human donor with non-small cell lung cancer whose response to radiotherapy plus ipilimumab could not be evaluated.

This clone occurred once. The chain carries TRBV9 and TRBJ1-1; maybe TRBD1 (6 bases). The CDR3 length is 15 residues. Trimming took 0 bases from V and 5 from J, leaving 14 bases between them. The germline CDR1 and CDR2 sequences are SGDLS and YYNGEE. DNA for the CDR3: TGTGCCAGCAGCGTAGATCAGGGGATGTGGACTGAAGCTTTCTTT. Translated, it gives CASSVDQGMWTEAFF.

V usage is TRBV27 and J usage is TRBJ2-1, with TRBD2 identical over 11 bases. CDR3 size: 19 residues. Trimming at V came to 6 bases and at J to 1 base, leaving 14 bases not matched to a gene. CDR1 is MNHEY, CDR2 SMNVEV, per germline (reference sequence). The DNA for the CDR3 is TGTGCCAGCAGCACCTCCCCGACTAGCGGGGTTGATTCCTACAATGAGCAGTTCTTC. Protein product: CASSTSPTSGVDSYNEQFF.

This chain links TRBV6-1 with TRBJ1-2; 9 nucleotides match TRBD1. Germline V gives CDR1 MNHNS, CDR2 SASEGT. This CDR3 contains 15 residues. Unmatched junction bases numbered 9, after V lost 8 bases and J lost 2 bases. CDR3 sequence reads: CASGDRENDNYGYTF. The CDR3 DNA follows: TGTGCCAGCGGGGACAGGGAAAACGACAACTATGGCTACACCTTC.

The rearrangement uses TRBV9 and TRBJ2-5; D is possibly TRBD1 (5 bases). Germline V gives CDR1 SGDLS, CDR2 YYNGEE. The V end was cut by 0 bases, the J end by 7 bases, with 13 bases between. This CDR3 comprises 14 residues. The chain's CDR3 is CASSVARVQGTQYF. CDR3 in DNA: TGTGCCAGCAGCGTAGCAAGGGTCCAGGGGACCCAGTACTTC.

The chain recombines TRBV28 with TRBJ1-2; TRBD1 might be the D (6 bases). Trimming pared 2 bases from V and 6 bases from J, leaving 13 bases between. The CDR3 extends over 14 amino acids. Germline V gene lookup returns CDR1 MDHEN and CDR2 SYDVKM. The CDR3 sequence is CASSLLGQPDGYTF. The CDR3 DNA reads as TGTGCCAGCAGTTTACTCGGACAGCCAGATGGCTACACCTTC.

The chain recombines TRBV6-4 with TRBJ2-1, with 8 bases aligning to TRBD1. The germline V gene has CDR1 MRHNA and CDR2 SNTAGT. V was pared by 5 bases and J by 6 bases, with 9 bases of the junction left unmatched. The CDR3 loop spans 15 amino acids. The CDR3 DNA sequence: TGTGCCAGCAGTTACGACAGGGGAAAGTCCAATGAGCAGTTCTTC. Encoded protein: CASSYDRGKSNEQFF.

This sequence joins TRBV5-4 and TRBJ1-1, with 10 bases matching TRBD1. The trim removed 10 bases at V and 1 base at J, leaving 13 bases unmatched. Germline CDR1 and CDR2: SGHNT and YYREEE (reference sequence). The CDR3 is 16 amino acids. CDR3 region: CALSKGDRGRNTEAFF. In DNA form, the CDR3 reads TGTGCCCTAAGCAAAGGGGACAGGGGTAGGAACACTGAAGCTTTCTTT. Full variable domain (rest looked up from reference TRBV5-4 and TRBJ1-1): ETGVTQSPTHLIKTRGQQVTLRCSSQSGHNTVSWYQQALGQGPQFIFQYYREEENGRGNFPPRFSGLQFPNYSSELNVNALELDDSALYLCALSKGDRGRNTEAFFGQGTRLTVV.

This clone has just a few counts. The chain uses TRBV2 and TRBJ1-3; a weak D match, TRBD1 (6 bases). This CDR3 has 16 residues. Germline loops: CDR1 SNHLY, CDR2 FYNNEI. V lost 6 bases, J lost 0 bases, and 15 bases lay in between. CDR3 amino acids: CASRTGLLSSGNTIYF. The CDR3 DNA sequence: TGTGCCAGCAGAACAGGGTTACTAAGCTCTGGAAACACCATATATTTT. The variable domain in full, completed from reference TRBV2 and TRBJ1-3, reads EPEVTQTPSHQVTQMGQEVILRCVPISNHLYFYWYRQILGQKVEFLVSFYNNEISEKSEIFDDQFSVERPDGSNFTLKIRSTKLEDSAMYFCASRTGLLSSGNTIYFGEGSWLTVV.

V is TRBV9 and J is TRBJ2-1; 7 positions agree with TRBD2. V shed 0 bases and J 1 base; nucleotides not matched to a gene: 7. Germline loops: CDR1 SGDLS, CDR2 YYNGEE. The CDR3 length is 17 residues. The DNA of the CDR3 is TGTGCCAGCAGCGTAGCCCCGGGGGGAGTATCCTACAATGAGCAGTTCTTC. Translated, it gives CASSVAPGGVSYNEQFF.

In its sample, this clone was seen once. This chain links TRBV4-3 with TRBJ2-2, with a possible D match to TRBD2 (5 bases). V was pared by 4 bases and J by 6 bases, with 9 bases between. This CDR3 has 13 residues. Per germline, CDR1 LGHNA and CDR2 YSLEER. The CDR3 loop is CASSRSSSGELFF. CDR3 coding DNA: TGCGCCAGCAGCCGATCTAGCTCCGGGGAGCTGTTTTTT.

J is TRBJ2-1 and V is TRBV5-4; 10 bases are a match to TRBD2. This CDR3 is built from 15 residues. The V segment lost 4 bases and the J segment 6 bases; nucleotides outside the gene matches: 7. Looked up from germline, CDR1 is SGHNT and CDR2 is YYREEE (reference sequence). CDR3 sequence reads: CASSLTSGEGNEQFF. The CDR3 DNA is TGTGCCAGCAGCCTAACTAGCGGGGAGGGCAATGAGCAGTTCTTC. The entire variable domain, with the rest obtained from reference TRBV5-4 and TRBJ2-1, is as follows: ETGVTQSPTHLIKTRGQQVTLRCSSQSGHNTVSWYQQALGQGPQFIFQYYREEENGRGNFPPRFSGLQFPNYSSELNVNALELDDSALYLCASSLTSGEGNEQFFGPGTRLTVL.

The chain combines TRBV5-1 with TRBJ2-5, with a weak D call TRBD1 (6 bases). The DNA end is a closer match to TRBJ2-7, so the J assignment may be wrong. The germline CDR1 and CDR2 sequences are SGHRS and YFSETQ. This CDR3 comprises 15 residues. CDR3 amino acids: CASSSYRDTLYEQYF. The DNA of the CDR3 is TGCGCCAGCAGCTCGTACAGGGACACCCTCTACGAGCAGTACTTC.

J is TRBJ2-7 and V is TRBV6-1; tentative D call: TRBD2 (5 bases). The CDR3 totals 13 residues. V was cut by 11 bases and J by 1 base, with 15 bases left in between. Germline V gene sequence: CDR1 MNHNS, CDR2 SASEGT. CDR3 nucleotides: TGTGCCTCGAGAGGGAGCGAATCCTACGAGCAGTACTTC. Amino acid sequence: CASRGSESYEQYF.

This clone was recorded once. This chain links TRBV5-1 with TRBJ2-5; perhaps TRBD2 as D (5 bases). The J call may be incorrect, as the DNA end agrees better with TRBJ2-7. Looked up from germline, CDR1 is SGHRS and CDR2 is YFSETQ. CDR3 length: 14 amino acids. CDR3 region: CASSEGPSSYEQYF. The CDR3, as DNA: TGCGCCAGCAGCGAGGGCCCAAGCTCCTACGAGCAGTACTTC.

The V gene is TRBV5-1, the J gene TRBJ1-1, with 8 bases lining up with TRBD1. The V segment lost 0 bases and the J segment 6 bases; nucleotides outside the gene matches: 1. The CDR3 has 13 residues. The germline CDR1 and CDR2 sequences are SGHRS and YFSETQ. The CDR3 bases are TGCGCCAGCAGCTTGGACAGGGGGGCTGAAGCTTTCTTT. Its translation: CASSLDRGAEAFF.

The CDR3 DNA reads TGTGCCAGTAGTATAGTTACAGGGGGAGAGGAGACCCAGTACTTC. Amino acids: CASSIVTGGEETQYF. This chain links TRBV19 with TRBJ2-5; 8 bases fit TRBD1. From germline, CDR1 is LNHDA and CDR2 SQIVND (reference sequence). V shed 1 base and J 5 bases; nucleotides not matched to a gene: 6. The CDR3 extends over 15 amino acids.

The chain combines TRBV28 with TRBJ2-7, with D possibly TRBD2 on 5 matching bases. Germline V gene lookup returns CDR1 MDHEN and CDR2 SYDVKM. Trimming shortened V by 2 bases and J by 1 base, and 12 bases separated the two germline ends. CDR3 length equals 15 residues. The CDR3 DNA reads as TGTGCCAGCAGTTTAATAGGGAGTGTGTCCTACGAGCAGTACTTC. Translated, it gives CASSLIGSVSYEQYF. The whole variable domain, remainder taken from reference TRBV28 and TRBJ2-7, is DVKVTQSSRYLVKRTGEKVFLECVQDMDHENMFWYRQDPGLGLRLIYFSYDVKMKEKGDIPEGYSVSREKKERFSLILESASTNQTSMYLCASSLIGSVSYEQYFGPGTRLTVT.

The V gene is TRBV6-1, the J gene TRBJ2-5; D is uncertain. TRBJ2-7 matches the DNA end more closely, so the J call is doubtful. In germline, CDR1 is MNHNS, CDR2 SASEGT. This CDR3 contains 14 residues. For the CDR3, the DNA is TGTGCCAGCAGTGACCTTTCTGGCGGCTACGAGCAGTACTTC. This translates into CASSDLSGGYEQYF.

The chain recombines TRBV19 with TRBJ2-1, with D perhaps TRBD1 (5 bases). The CDR3 has 13 amino acids. Germline assignment: CDR1 LNHDA and CDR2 SQIVND (reference sequence). V lost 0 bases to trimming and J lost 12 bases, with 12 bases between them. CDR3 in DNA: TGTGCCAGTAGTATAGATCAGGGCTCGAGGCAGTTCTTC. Translating gives CASSIDQGSRQFF.

The rearrangement links TRBV7-9 to TRBJ2-3, with 8 bases lining up with TRBD2. The V gene's germline CDR1 is SEHNR and CDR2 FQNEAQ (reference sequence). V shed 3 bases and J 5 bases; nucleotides not matched to a gene: 7. CDR3 length: 15 residues. The CDR3 nucleotides read TGTGCCAGCAGCTTTGCCGGGAGGGCCCGAGATACGCAGTATTTT. This gives the protein CASSFAGRARDTQYF.

This clone was recorded a few times. J is TRBJ1-1 and V is TRBV7-9; TRBD1 agrees at 7 bases. This CDR3 is 14 amino acids long. Germline values: CDR1 SEHNR, CDR2 FQNEAQ (reference sequence). The ends lost 5 bases at V and 5 bases at J; junction bases unmatched: 8. The CDR3 coding sequence is TGTGCCAGCAGCGACCAGGGGGTATTAACTGAAGCTTTCTTT. This sequence encodes CASSDQGVLTEAFF. The full variable domain, completed using reference TRBV7-9 and TRBJ1-1, is DTGVSQNPRHKITKRGQNVTFRCDPISEHNRLYWYRQTLGQGPEFLTYFQNEAQLEKSRLLSDRFSAERPKGSFSTLEIQRTEQGDSAMYLCASSDQGVLTEAFFGQGTRLTVV.

J is TRBJ2-5 and V is TRBV2; D is undetermined. Trimming cost V 3 bases and J 6 bases, with 14 bases left between them. The germline CDR1 and CDR2 sequences are SNHLY and FYNNEI. The CDR3 extends over 14 amino acids. CDR3 nucleotide sequence: TGTGCCAGCAGTGAGACCGCCAGCGCCCAGACCCAGTACTTC. It translates to CASSETASAQTQYF.

The chain couples TRBV5-1 to TRBJ2-3; 13 nucleotides match TRBD2. V was clipped by 0 bases and J by 6 bases; unmatched bases: 1. The CDR3 consists of 15 residues. Germline CDR1 SGHRS, CDR2 YFSETQ. CDR3 sequence reads: CASSLGTSGGDTQYF. CDR3 nucleotide sequence: TGCGCCAGCAGCTTGGGGACTAGCGGGGGTGATACGCAGTATTTT.

V and J are TRBV27 and TRBJ2-7, with TRBD1 identical over 10 bases. The CDR3 spans 14 residues. With 6 bases clipped from V and 7 bases from J, the junction kept 9 bases outside the gene matches. The germline CDR1 and CDR2 sequences are MNHEY and SMNVEV (reference sequence). CDR3 protein: CASRIRDRGGEQYF. In DNA form, the CDR3 reads TGTGCCAGCAGGATTCGGGACAGGGGTGGAGAGCAGTACTTC.

The CDR3, as DNA: TGTGCCACCTCAACGGGACATCCCAATTCACCCCTCCACTTT. Protein: CATSTGHPNSPLHF. The rearrangement uses TRBV19 and TRBJ1-6, with D possibly TRBD1 on 6 matching bases. CDR1 LNHDA and CDR2 SQIVND come from the germline V gene (reference sequence). V was shortened by 10 bases and J by 7 bases, with 17 bases between the two germline ends. This CDR3 is 14 amino acids long.

V and J are TRBV9 and TRBJ1-6; 9 bases match TRBD1. Germline lookup yields CDR1 SGDLS and CDR2 YYNGEE. The J segment lost 6 bases and the V segment lost 3 bases, leaving 4 bases of the junction unmatched. The CDR3 runs 15 residues. Here the CDR3 reads CASSDRTGVNSPLHF. The CDR3 coding sequence is TGTGCCAGCAGCGACCGGACAGGGGTTAATTCACCCCTCCACTTT.

This rearrangement joins TRBV19 to TRBJ2-3, with 8 bases lining up with TRBD1. V gave up 4 bases and J gave up 2 bases; unmatched junction bases: 14. The CDR3 sequence is 18 residues long. Germline V gene data show CDR1 as LNHDA and CDR2 as SQIVND (reference sequence). The CDR3 nucleotides read TGTGCCAGTAGTACTTTCCTCGGACAGGGATTTTTCACAGATACGCAGTATTTT. Protein sequence: CASSTFLGQGFFTDTQYF.

The chain employs TRBV7-9 and TRBJ2-1; possibly TRBD1 for D (6 bases). V lost 5 bases and J lost 2, with 19 bases in between. Germline V gene sequence: CDR1 SEHNR, CDR2 FQNEAQ (reference sequence). CDR3 size: 17 residues. CDR3 nucleotides: TGTGCCAGCAGCCAGGGGCTAAGCCTAAATACCTACAATGAGCAGTTCTTC. It specifies CASSQGLSLNTYNEQFF.